One and the same sample provided the 20 T cell receptor beta chains below, sequenced in a study of vaccination effects on CD4 cells after COVID-19. These receptors are not linked to any known antigen. Data came from immunoSEQ multiplex PCR; TCRdb stores just in-frame clones and leaves some out. The sample consists of tens of thousands of clones, approximately 80% of them appearing once. Prior to sequencing, the ViraFEST assay stimulated PBMC with viral peptide pools, which expanded the antigen-specific CD4+ T cells. Between days 10 and 11 of culture, CD4+ T cells were separated out. The vaccine recipients had no prior SARS-CoV-2 infection, with negative nucleocapsid antibodies. Sequenced here: CD4+ T cells from PBMCs cultured with SARS-CoV-2 spike peptides, sampled before COVID-19 vaccination. Receptors originate from a human donor who received a COVID-19 vaccine.

V usage is TRBV2 and J usage is TRBJ2-1; no firm D call. The CDR3 loop spans 13 amino acids. Germline V lookup: CDR1 SNHLY, CDR2 FYNNEI. Deletions cut 5 bases from V and 4 bases from J, with 9 bases between. The CDR3 protein is CASSPGPYNEQFF. DNA for the CDR3: TGTGCCAGCAGTCCCGGGCCTTACAATGAGCAGTTCTTC. The full variable domain, its missing parts supplied by reference TRBV2 and TRBJ2-1, is EPEVTQTPSHQVTQMGQEVILRCVPISNHLYFYWYRQILGQKVEFLVSFYNNEISEKSEIFDDQFSVERPDGSNFTLKIRSTKLEDSAMYFCASSPGPYNEQFFGPGTRLTVL.

The chain uses TRBV6-5 and TRBJ2-2, with D uncertain. The CDR3 loop spans 14 amino acids. Germline lookup yields CDR1 MNHEY and CDR2 SVGAGI. V was clipped by 4 bases and J by 6 bases, with 12 bases between them. For the CDR3, the DNA is TGTGCCAGCAGTTTACTCGCAAGGGCCGGGGAGCTGTTTTTT. Encoded protein: CASSLLARAGELFF.

This chain joins TRBV6-2 or TRBV6-3 and TRBJ1-2; 8 bases line up with TRBD1. The CDR3 consists of 17 residues. Trimming at V came to 5 bases and at J to 0 bases, leaving 11 bases not matched to a gene. Germline assignment: CDR1 MNHEY and CDR2 SVGEGT. Here the CDR3 DNA reads TGTGCCAGCAGTACCCGGGACAGGAAATTAACTAACTATGGCTACACCTTC. Its protein product is CASSTRDRKLTNYGYTF.

The genes are TRBV9 and TRBJ1-5; D call uncertain. V shed 0 bases and J shed 4 bases, with 8 bases lying between them. This CDR3 has 14 amino acids. Looked up from germline, CDR1 is SGDLS and CDR2 is YYNGEE. CDR3 sequence: CASSVDSGNQPQHF. As DNA, the CDR3 is TGTGCCAGCAGCGTAGACTCCGGGAATCAGCCCCAGCATTTT.

The chain is built from TRBV19 and TRBJ1-6; maybe TRBD1 (5 bases). CDR3 size: 15 residues. Germline CDR1 is LNHDA and CDR2 is SQIVND (reference sequence). The V end lost 6 bases, the J end lost 9 bases, and 18 bases lay between the germline ends. The CDR3 reads CASSLKSGTGSPLHF. The CDR3 DNA sequence: TGTGCCAGTAGCCTAAAATCGGGGACTGGTTCACCCCTCCACTTT.

The chain has TRBV11-1 and TRBJ1-1; TRBD1 might be the D (5 bases). Trimming left V 0 bases short and J 4 bases short, with 12 bases between. The CDR3 runs 15 residues. Germline CDR1 SGHAT, CDR2 FQDESV (reference sequence). The CDR3 DNA reads as TGTGCCAGCAGCTTAGCGGGGGGGAGGAGCACTGAAGCTTTCTTT. Protein sequence: CASSLAGGRSTEAFF.

This chain joins TRBV6-2 or TRBV6-3 and TRBJ2-3, with 8 nucleotides matching TRBD1. The CDR3 totals 16 residues. Germline values: CDR1 MNHEY, CDR2 SVGEGT. Germline trimming cut 0 bases from V and 6 bases from J; bases unmatched to any gene: 8. CDR3 nucleotides: TGTGCCAGCAGTTACTCGGGGCAGGGGGCATCGGATACGCAGTATTTT. Amino acid sequence: CASSYSGQGASDTQYF.

The count of this clone is one. This chain uses TRBV6-5 with TRBJ2-1; a possible D gene is TRBD2 (6 bases). The CDR3 runs to 16 residues. V lost 0 bases to trimming and J lost 8 bases, with 17 bases between them. CDR1 is MNHEY and CDR2 is SVGAGI in the germline V gene. The CDR3 loop reads CASSYSVTSGRDEQFF. The CDR3 bases are TGTGCCAGCAGTTACTCTGTGACTAGTGGTCGGGATGAGCAGTTCTTC.

The chain employs TRBV29-1 and TRBJ1-1; 8 nucleotides match TRBD1. V gave up 8 bases and J gave up 4 bases; unmatched junction bases: 9. Germline-derived CDR1 and CDR2 are SQVTM and ANQGSEA. This CDR3 contains 13 residues. CDR3: CSTDRGSGTEAFF. The CDR3, as DNA: TGCAGCACCGACAGGGGATCGGGCACTGAAGCTTTCTTT.

This chain joins TRBV7-3 and TRBJ2-1, with 15 nucleotides matching TRBD2. This CDR3 spans 17 amino acids. The junction had 5 bases not matched to a gene; V was cut back by 4 bases and J by 4 bases. Germline-derived CDR1 and CDR2 are SGHTA and FQGTGA. CDR3 amino acids: CASSSGLAGGPYNEQFF. CDR3 DNA sequence: TGTGCCAGCAGCTCCGGACTAGCGGGGGGGCCTTACAATGAGCAGTTCTTC.

This clone has just a few counts. This rearrangement joins TRBV6-6 to TRBJ2-2; D may be TRBD1 (5 bases). The germline gives CDR1 MNHNY, CDR2 SVGAGI (reference sequence). The V and J ends lost 6 bases and 2 bases respectively, with 10 bases between them. This CDR3 has 14 amino acids. The CDR3 nucleotides read TGTGCCAGCAGCAATACAGGAAACACCGGGGAGCTGTTTTTT. This encodes CASSNTGNTGELFF.

In its sample, this clone was seen a few times. The chain couples TRBV6-4 to TRBJ2-1; tentative D call: TRBD2 (5 bases). V was trimmed by 6 bases and J by 2 bases, leaving 17 bases between them. There are 16 residues in the CDR3. Germline-derived CDR1 and CDR2 are MRHNA and SNTAGT. CDR3: CASSGKGGRAYNEQFF. The CDR3 DNA reads as TGTGCCAGCAGCGGGAAGGGTGGTCGGGCCTACAATGAGCAGTTCTTC.

The chain uses TRBV7-9 and TRBJ2-4, with D possibly TRBD1 on 6 matching bases. Germline CDR1 and CDR2: SEHNR and FQNEAQ (reference sequence). Trimming took 5 bases from V and 9 from J, leaving 8 bases between them. The CDR3 totals 11 residues. CDR3 bases: TGTGCCAGCAGCCAGGGGAGCATTCAGTACTTC. As protein: CASSQGSIQYF.

Regarding this clone: Different DNA sequences within this sample yield the same CDR3. The V call is TRBV2, the J call TRBJ2-5; D gene ambiguous. The CDR3 totals 12 residues. Germline V CDR1 and CDR2: SNHLY, FYNNEI. Trimming shortened V by 3 bases and J by 2 bases, and 4 bases separated the two germline ends. The CDR3 is CASSDRQETQYF. In DNA, the CDR3 is TGTGCCAGCAGTGACAGACAAGAGACCCAGTACTTC.

The rearrangement links TRBV4-1 to TRBJ2-5; D uncertain. Trimming pared 0 bases from V and 1 base from J, leaving 12 bases between. The CDR3 consists of 16 residues. Per the germline V gene, CDR1 is MGHRA and CDR2 is YSYEKL. This CDR3 is CASSQDSFSLQETQYF. The CDR3 nucleotides are TGCGCCAGCAGCCAAGATAGTTTCAGCCTCCAAGAGACCCAGTACTTC.

This chain's CDR3 is CASSLDRQTDTQYF. CDR3 nucleotides: TGCGCCAGCAGCTTGGATCGACAGACAGATACGCAGTATTTT. The V and J genes are TRBV5-1 and TRBJ2-3; D may be TRBD1 (5 bases). The germline gives CDR1 SGHRS, CDR2 YFSETQ. The ends were cut back, 0 bases at V and 3 bases at J, with 8 bases in the middle. The CDR3 length is 14 residues.

V is TRBV4-1 and J is TRBJ1-5; possibly TRBD1 for D (5 bases). V was shortened by 1 base and J by 6 bases, with 16 bases between the two germline ends. This CDR3 has 16 residues. Germline V CDR1 and CDR2: MGHRA, YSYEKL. The CDR3 spells CASSQAISPGGQPQHF. For the CDR3, the DNA is TGCGCCAGCAGCCAAGCCATTAGTCCCGGGGGTCAGCCCCAGCATTTT.

The chain carries TRBV5-6 and TRBJ2-1, with D maybe TRBD1 (6 bases). The CDR3 is made up of 13 amino acids. The V end lost 6 bases, the J end lost 4 bases, and 11 bases lay between the germline ends. Germline V gene data show CDR1 as SGHDT and CDR2 as YYEEEE. The CDR3 here is CASTPGTYNEQFF. The CDR3 DNA reads TGTGCCAGCACCCCCGGGACATACAATGAGCAGTTCTTC. Complete variable domain (other parts from reference TRBV5-6 and TRBJ2-1): DAGVTQSPTHLIKTRGQQVTLRCSPKSGHDTVSWYQQALGQGPQFIFQYYEEEERQRGNFPDRFSGHQFPNYSSELNVNALLLGDSALYLCASTPGTYNEQFFGPGTRLTVL.

J is TRBJ2-3 and V is TRBV7-2; D is unclear. From germline, CDR1 is SGHTA and CDR2 FQGNSA. V shed 5 bases and J shed 6 bases, with 9 bases lying between them. The CDR3 sequence is 12 residues long. CDR3 sequence: CASSLAADTQYF. DNA for the CDR3: TGTGCCAGCAGCCTCGCCGCGGATACGCAGTATTTT.

The chain carries TRBV2 and TRBJ2-7; no reliable D call. Germline V gene lookup returns CDR1 SNHLY and CDR2 FYNNEI. The CDR3 sequence is 15 residues long. The V end was cut by 1 base, the J end by 4 bases, with 14 bases between. Written as DNA, the CDR3 is TGTGCCAGCAGTGAAGGACCCAATAGCTATTACGAGCAGTACGTC. This sequence encodes CASSEGPNSYYEQYV.